These T cell receptor beta chains were read from a single sample in a study of blood T cell repertoires in COVID-19. Clones were sequenced by immunoSEQ multiplex PCR, and TCRdb holds only the in-frame ones, with some missing. The top ten hold 20% to 30% of the sample, which has under 200,000 clones, around 89% seen once. Sequenced input: peripheral blood. These receptors were obtained from a man aged 60 to 69 with acute or convalescent COVID-19. Both conserved end residues are trimmed from each CDR3. The size entry is marked missing in some rows and otherwise reads once, few, many or a size class.

J gene | clone size | V gene | CDR3 protein
TRBJ1-3 | NA | TRBV28 | ATISVNTIY
TRBJ2-2 | NA | TRBV10-3 | AIPGSGGAAGELF
TRBJ1-2 | NA | TRBV3-1/TRBV3-2 | ASKGPTGYGYT
TRBJ1-2 | NA | TRBV5-1 | ASSLDGNYGYT
TRBJ1-1 | NA | TRBV11-3 | ASRPGQTNTEAF
TRBJ1-3 | NA | TRBV6-6 | ASSYTGESPGNTIY
TRBJ1-3 | once | TRBV9 | ASSGKDTSIFSGNTIY
TRBJ1-5 | medium-sized | TRBV19 | ASSIGSQPQH
TRBJ1-4 | NA | TRBV5-1 | ASSPDRGGEKLF
TRBJ1-5 | NA | TRBV7-9 | ASSSTGTLSNQPQH
TRBJ2-1 | NA | TRBV5-5 | ASSLGRQIHNEQF
TRBJ2-2 | few | TRBV7-9 | ASSSLAGGTGELF
TRBJ1-4 | NA | TRBV11-2 | ASSLRGTYAAIEKLF
TRBJ2-7 | NA | TRBV19 | ASSAPGRYEQY
TRBJ1-4 | NA | TRBV7-9 | ASSDRDTATNEKLF